Listed below are T cell receptor beta chains from one sample, sequenced in a study of cytomegalovirus exposure and HLA in healthy donors. The repertoire was sequenced with immunoSEQ multiplex PCR; TCRdb's copy has only in-frame clones and lacks some. This sample yields 200,000 to 300,000 clones, of which over 75% are seen a single time; 0.47% belongs to the top ten. Sequencing was done on a sample of PBMCs. The receptors originated from a boy younger than 18 in good health and CMV-seronegative. Both conserved end residues are part of each CDR3. Fields, in order: clone size, V gene, D gene, J gene, CDR3 protein, CDR3 DNA. A D gene is named only where the DNA matches it firmly. Clone size, where shown, is once, few, many, or a class for clones that have expanded.

size: few; V: TRBV18; D: TRBD2; J: TRBJ2-3; CDR3: CASSLRTSGGSTDTQYF; DNA: TGTGCCAGCTCCCTACGGACTAGCGGGGGCTCCACAGATACGCAGTATTTT
size: NA; V: TRBV7-2; D: TRBD1; J: TRBJ1-2; CDR3: CASSETGTYGYPF; DNA: TGTGCCAGCAGCGAGACAGGGACCTATGGCTACCCCTTC
size: NA; V: TRBV4-1; D: NA; J: TRBJ1-6; CDR3: CASSQEGGLGTDSPLHF; DNA: TGCGCCAGCAGCCAAGAGGGGGGATTGGGGACTGACTCACCCCTCCACTTT
size: NA; V: TRBV7-8; D: NA; J: TRBJ1-4; CDR3: CASSLASLGSEKLFF; DNA: TGTGCCAGCAGCTTAGCGAGTTTGGGGAGTGAAAAACTGTTTTTT
size: NA; V: TRBV6-5; D: NA; J: TRBJ1-1; CDR3: CASSYAPVALFEAFF; DNA: TGTGCCAGCAGTTACGCCCCAGTTGCTCTTTTTGAAGCTTTCTTT
size: once; V: TRBV7-9; D: TRBD1; J: TRBJ1-1; CDR3: CASSFGTGGEAFF; DNA: TGTGCCAGCAGCTTCGGGACAGGGGGCGAAGCTTTCTTT
size: NA; V: TRBV2; D: NA; J: TRBJ1-2; CDR3: CASSGQGNYGYTF; DNA: TGTGCCAGCAGTGGGCAGGGCAATTATGGCTACACCTTC
size: NA; V: TRBV9; D: NA; J: TRBJ1-2; CDR3: CASSASPKKLSMNYGYTF; DNA: TGTGCCAGCAGCGCTTCACCGAAAAAGCTATCCATGAACTATGGCTACACCTTC
size: NA; V: TRBV25-1; D: NA; J: TRBJ2-3; CDR3: CASSESIGDFYTQYF; DNA: TGTGCCAGCAGTGAATCGATTGGGGACTTCTATACGCAGTATTTT
size: few; V: TRBV6-5; D: TRBD2; J: TRBJ2-3; CDR3: CASGAAGATDTQYF; DNA: TGTGCCAGCGGGGCAGCGGGAGCAACAGATACGCAGTATTTT
size: NA; V: TRBV6-5; D: NA; J: TRBJ1-3; CDR3: CASSPVQGSGNTIYF; DNA: TGTGCCAGCAGCCCAGTACAGGGCTCTGGAAACACCATATATTTT